This T cell receptor beta chain was profiled in a study of beta chain features in type 1 diabetes. The CDR3 runs to 15 residues. Germline loops: CDR1 KGHSH, CDR2 LQKENI. V gave up 3 bases and J gave up 3 bases, with 11 bases separating them. Expressed TCRB transcripts were sequenced because the isolated RNA had all been reverse transcribed beforehand. Some clones are missing from TCRdb's copy, which holds only in-frame ones; the method was immunoSEQ multiplex PCR. The table lists fewer than 900,000 clones, 17% of them singletons. The receptor comes from a woman aged 18-29 years in good health. The sequenced sample consisted of naive CD4+ T cells from blood. J is TRBJ2-2 and V is TRBV18, with D tentatively TRBD1 (6 bases). Here the CDR3 reads CASSPYREYTGELFF. The CDR3 nucleotides are TGTGCCAGCTCACCCTACAGGGAGTACACCGGGGAGCTGTTTTTT. Drawing the rest from reference TRBV18 and TRBJ2-2, the complete variable domain is NAGVMQNPRHLVRRRGQEARLRCSPMKGHSHVYWYRQLPEEGLKFMVYLQKENIIDESGMPKERFSAEFPKEGPSILRIQQVVRGDSAAYFCASSPYREYTGELFFGEGSRLTVL.